Listed below are T cell receptor beta chains from one sample, sequenced in a study of cytomegalovirus exposure and HLA in healthy donors. The assay was immunoSEQ multiplex PCR, and TCRdb's table has in-frame clones only and misses some. The table for this sample gives roughly 190,000 clones. The sequenced sample consisted of PBMCs. These receptors all stem from a woman aged 18-29 years in good health and CMV-seropositive. Both conserved end residues are trimmed from each CDR3. Fields, in order: V gene, J gene, CDR3 protein.

TRBV4-1	TRBJ2-5	ASSQDLGRAPGETQY
TRBV30	TRBJ1-4	AWRGTTGAGEKLF
TRBV11-3	TRBJ2-3	ASRIIAGDTQY
TRBV7-2	TRBJ1-1	ASSTDRQNTEAF
TRBV21-1	TRBJ1-1	ASSNSGRSGGKGYTEAF
TRBV5-1	TRBJ2-3	ASTQNGWGTDTQY
TRBV6-1	NA	ASSEGTGSYEQY
TRBV7-2	TRBJ2-5	ASSLMRVQETQY
TRBV5-8	TRBJ1-1	ASSLRTGWITEAF
TRBV19	TRBJ1-6	ASSVLNSPLH
TRBV11-2	TRBJ1-4	ASSRQGLESNEKLF
TRBV19	TRBJ1-1	ASSVRGGANTEAF
TRBV5-1	TRBJ2-2	ASSLVGQGKDGDTGELF
TRBV4-3	TRBJ2-1	ASSQEKRRGGYNEQF
TRBV9	TRBJ1-2	ASSVAGTGLYGYT
TRBV6-5	TRBJ2-7	ASSWTRKPYEQY
TRBV5-6	TRBJ2-7	ASTPDRDTVYQQY
TRBV5-4	TRBJ1-1	ASSPGQGGYTEAF
TRBV6-5	TRBJ1-1	ASSYKAGGKAF
TRBV29-1	TRBJ2-7	SVLGDRGLYEQY
TRBV18	TRBJ2-3	ASSPSDTGTDTQY
TRBV4-2	TRBJ2-5	ASSQVGAGGQETQY
TRBV5-6	TRBJ1-6	ASSQRDRDNSPLH
TRBV19	TRBJ1-5	ASSIGGRAGVWSNQPQH
TRBV27	TRBJ1-1	ASIGGLGTEAF
TRBV6-1	TRBJ1-3	ASSEIGTAGNTIY
TRBV7-9	TRBJ1-2	ASSSRGQGTLADYGYT
TRBV5-4	TRBJ1-2	ASSLGVTGGINYGYT
TRBV29-1	TRBJ1-1	SVAGTGGFGTEAF
TRBV18	TRBJ1-4	ASSPRTAFRGEKLF
TRBV5-1	TRBJ2-5	ASSPGGSGRRETQY
TRBV5-1	TRBJ2-2	ASSLQGNTGELF
TRBV27	TRBJ2-1	ASMAGGHYNEQF
TRBV7-9	TRBJ1-1	ASSSTGLGPEAF
TRBV4-2	TRBJ2-3	ASSQAGTGGVLQDTQY
TRBV9	TRBJ1-3	ASSVESSGNTIY
TRBV15	TRBJ2-7	ATSRVITSGTYEQY
TRBV29-1	NA	SARDILSYEQY
TRBV11-2	TRBJ2-5	ASSLGLLQETQY
TRBV7-9	TRBJ2-1	ASSLARVSGGSYNEQF
TRBV5-6	TRBJ1-2	ASSLNGRRDGYT